This entry features one T cell receptor (beta chain) sequence. Sequenced by immunoSEQ multiplex PCR; TCRdb stores in-frame clones only, minus some. The table records over 70,000 clones, about 85% of them present only once. These data originate in a study of blood T cell repertoires in COVID-19. Trimming took 3 bases from V and 0 from J, leaving 2 bases between them. Germline V gene lookup returns CDR1 SGHRS and CDR2 YFSETQ. This CDR3 region has 12 residues. The V and J genes are TRBV5-1 and TRBJ2-3, with D unresolved. Specimen: peripheral blood. The clonotype comes from a man aged 60-69 years with COVID-19, enrolled during active disease. The CDR3 loop is CASSSSTDTQYF. CDR3 nucleotide sequence: TGCGCCAGCAGCTCGAGCACAGATACGCAGTATTTT.